The 10 T cell receptor beta chains listed next were all sequenced from one sample in a study of blood T cell repertoires in COVID-19. Method: immunoSEQ multiplex PCR; TCRdb's copy keeps in-frame clones and lacks some. Among some 320,000 clones listed, roughly 85% were seen once. Input material: peripheral blood. The receptors originated from a human donor in a cohort sampled during active COVID-19.

The chain employs TRBV30 and TRBJ1-3; 8 bases fit TRBD1. Trimming took 2 bases from V and 4 from J; bases not matched to a gene: 4. The CDR3 extends over 14 amino acids. The V gene's germline CDR1 is GTSNPN and CDR2 SVGIG (reference sequence). CDR3 nucleotide sequence: TGTGCCTGGAGTTCGCAGGGGGCCGGAAACACCATATATTTT. This translates into CAWSSQGAGNTIYF. The variable domain in full, with the rest retrieved from reference TRBV30 and TRBJ1-3, is SQTIHQWPATLVQPVGSPLSLECTVEGTSNPNLYWYRQAAGRGLQLLFYSVGIGQISSEVPQNLSASRPQDRQFILSSKKLLLSDSGFYLCAWSSQGAGNTIYFGEGSWLTVV.

The chain couples TRBV6-5 to TRBJ2-1, with D possibly being TRBD2 (6 bases). From germline, CDR1 is MNHEY and CDR2 SVGAGI. The CDR3 totals 14 residues. The V end lost 2 bases, the J end lost 6 bases, and 11 bases lay between the germline ends. CDR3 amino acids: CASSYGGATNEQFF. CDR3 DNA sequence: TGTGCCAGCAGTTACGGCGGGGCGACCAATGAGCAGTTCTTC.

V and J are TRBV14 and TRBJ2-3, with a weak D call TRBD2 (5 bases). V gave up 4 bases and J gave up 4 bases, with 9 bases separating them. This CDR3 has 13 residues. The germline CDR1 and CDR2 sequences are SGHDN and FVKESK. DNA of the CDR3: TGTGCCAGCAGCCTAGAGGGCGCAGATACGCAGTATTTT. Amino acid sequence: CASSLEGADTQYF.

The chain recombines TRBV11-2 with TRBJ2-2, with TRBD1 matching over 7 bases. V lost 1 base and J lost 4; bases outside the gene matches: 9. CDR1 SGHAT and CDR2 FQNNGV come from the germline V gene. This CDR3 spans 17 amino acids. In DNA form, the CDR3 reads TGTGCCAGCAGCTTAGCCTTTAGGGGGCCTATCACCGGGGAGCTGTTTTTT. Translated: CASSLAFRGPITGELFF.

This chain connects TRBV29-1 to TRBJ1-1; 7 bases fit TRBD1. This CDR3 contains 14 residues. Germline loops: CDR1 SQVTM, CDR2 ANQGSEA. Trimming took 7 bases from V and 1 from J; bases not matched to a gene: 9. CDR3 sequence (DNA): TGCAGCGCTCGGGGACAGACAACGAACACTGAAGCTTTCTTT. This translates into CSARGQTTNTEAFF.

The chain couples TRBV5-4 to TRBJ1-2; D is uncertain. This CDR3 comprises 15 residues. Trimming shortened V by 4 bases and J by 6 bases, and 19 bases separated the two germline ends. Germline V gene sequence: CDR1 SGHNT, CDR2 YYREEE (reference sequence). The CDR3 bases are TGTGCCAGCAGCGCCCCGGCCAGCGATATTAATGGCTACACCTTC. Translating gives CASSAPASDINGYTF.

The CDR3 protein is CASRKDGLVTEAFF. CDR3 in DNA: TGTGCCAGCAGAAAAGACGGGTTGGTCACTGAAGCTTTCTTT. The chain combines TRBV28 with TRBJ1-1; D is unclear. This CDR3 is 14 amino acids long. Trimming stripped 6 bases from V and 4 bases from J, with 15 bases between. The germline gives CDR1 MDHEN, CDR2 SYDVKM.

The chain joins TRBV9 to TRBJ1-1; D is possibly TRBD1 (5 bases). The CDR3 spans 16 residues. V was clipped by 1 base and J by 0 bases, with 13 bases between them. CDR1 and CDR2 (germline): SGDLS, YYNGEE. The CDR3 DNA is TGTGCCAGCAGCGTATTGACAGCAGAAATGAACACTGAAGCTTTCTTT. Translation gives CASSVLTAEMNTEAFF.

The chain couples TRBV2 to TRBJ2-7; 8 bases are a match to TRBD1. The CDR3 runs to 15 residues. J lost 4 bases, V lost 2 bases, and 7 bases had no gene match. From germline, CDR1 is SNHLY and CDR2 FYNNEI. CDR3 in amino acids: CASSESTGGLYEQYF. The CDR3 nucleotides are TGTGCCAGCAGTGAAAGCACAGGGGGGCTGTACGAGCAGTACTTC.

The chain is built from TRBV12-3 or TRBV12-4 and TRBJ1-2; D call uncertain. The V end was cut by 6 bases, the J end by 6 bases, with 11 bases between. The CDR3 length is 12 residues. DNA of the CDR3: TGTGCCAGCAGCCTAAACACAGATGGCTACACCTTC. The encoded protein is CASSLNTDGYTF.